These 5 T cell receptor beta chains share one sample of origin, sequenced in a study of cytomegalovirus exposure and HLA in healthy donors. Vbeta (60) and Jbeta (13) primers were used in the PCR. Assay: immunoSEQ multiplex PCR; the TCRdb copy retains only in-frame clones and omits some. The sample data list about 160,000 clones. The sequenced sample was PBMCs. Receptor source: a young man in good health and CMV-seronegative.

The J gene is TRBJ2-7, the V gene TRBV28, with D maybe TRBD1 (6 bases). CDR3 size: 15 residues. Germline CDR1 and CDR2: MDHEN and SYDVKM. V lost 7 bases and J 0 bases, leaving 16 bases between the germline ends. DNA of the CDR3: TGTGCCAGCAATTCCAGGGGCACAAGCTCCTACGAGCAGTACTTC. It specifies CASNSRGTSSYEQYF.

V usage is TRBV7-2 and J usage is TRBJ1-1; no firm D call. This CDR3 is built from 14 residues. V lost 1 base and J 5 bases, leaving 11 bases between the germline ends. Per the germline V gene, CDR1 is SGHTA and CDR2 is FQGNSA. The CDR3 sequence: CASSLDSRSTEAFF. In DNA, the CDR3 is TGTGCCAGCAGCTTAGACAGTCGAAGTACTGAAGCTTTCTTT.

The chain employs TRBV29-1 and TRBJ2-5, with a weak D call TRBD2 (7 bases). V was cut by 6 bases and J by 0 bases, with 14 bases left in between. The CDR3 length is 14 residues. CDR1 is SQVTM and CDR2 is ANQGSEA in the germline V gene. CDR3 sequence: CSVGGAGDQETQYF. Written as DNA, the CDR3 is TGCAGCGTGGGGGGGGCAGGGGACCAAGAGACCCAGTACTTC.

The CDR3 DNA follows: TGCGCCAGCAGCCAACTACTAGCGGTTAATGAGCAGTTCTTC. Translation gives CASSQLLAVNEQFF. The chain recombines TRBV4-3 with TRBJ2-1; 8 bases align to TRBD2. Germline assignment: CDR1 LGHNA and CDR2 YSLEER. Losses at the gene ends were 2 bases for V and 7 bases for J; bases not matched to a gene: 4. The CDR3 loop spans 14 amino acids.

The gene calls are TRBV6-4 and TRBJ2-1; no reliable D call. From germline, CDR1 is MRHNA and CDR2 SNTAGT. Trimming left V 3 bases short and J 7 bases short, with 10 bases between. The CDR3 consists of 13 residues. The CDR3 sequence is CASSEEPRNEQFF. CDR3 DNA sequence: TGTGCCAGCAGTGAAGAGCCCCGAAATGAGCAGTTCTTC.